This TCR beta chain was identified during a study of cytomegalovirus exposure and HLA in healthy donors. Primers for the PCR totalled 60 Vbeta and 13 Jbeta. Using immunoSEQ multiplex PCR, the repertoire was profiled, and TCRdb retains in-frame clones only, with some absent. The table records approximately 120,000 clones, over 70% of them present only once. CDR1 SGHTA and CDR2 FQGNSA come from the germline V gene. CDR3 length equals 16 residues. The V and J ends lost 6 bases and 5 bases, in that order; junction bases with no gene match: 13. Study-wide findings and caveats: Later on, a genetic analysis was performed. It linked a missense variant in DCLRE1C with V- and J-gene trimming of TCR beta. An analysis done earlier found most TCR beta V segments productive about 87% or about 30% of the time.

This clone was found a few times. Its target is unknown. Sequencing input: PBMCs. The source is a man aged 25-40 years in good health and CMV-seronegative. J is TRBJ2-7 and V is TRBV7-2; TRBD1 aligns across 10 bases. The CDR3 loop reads CASRSGQGQGIHEQYF. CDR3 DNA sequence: TGTGCCAGCAGGTCCGGTCAGGGACAGGGGATCCACGAGCAGTACTTC.